Presented here are 2 T cell receptor beta chains from one specimen sequenced in a study of blood T cell repertoires in COVID-19. Here immunoSEQ multiplex PCR was the method, and the copy in TCRdb shows in-frame clones only, minus some. The sample lists about 99,000 clones; roughly four fifths were seen once. Material: peripheral blood. These receptors were collected from an elderly man with COVID-19, enrolled during active disease.

This clone was detected only once. The rearrangement joins TRBV15 to TRBJ1-3; maybe TRBD1 (6 bases). The germline V gene has CDR1 LNHNV and CDR2 YYDKDF (reference sequence). V lost 6 bases, J lost 0 bases, and 9 bases lay in between. The CDR3 covers 14 residues. Here the CDR3 DNA reads TGTGCCACCAGGCAGGGGAGCTCTGGAAACACCATATATTTT. Encoded protein: CATRQGSSGNTIYF.

This rearrangement joins TRBV6-6 to TRBJ2-7; 7 bases line up with TRBD1. CDR3 length equals 13 residues. CDR1 MNHNY and CDR2 SVGAGI come from the germline V gene (reference sequence). V shed 5 bases and J 2 bases; nucleotides not matched to a gene: 3. In DNA, the CDR3 is TGTGCCAGCAGTGTAACAGGGGCCTACGAGCAGTACTTC. As protein: CASSVTGAYEQYF.